The rows below give T cell receptor beta chains drawn from one sample of a study of shared clonotypes between healthy human individuals. Here immunoSEQ multiplex PCR was the method, and the copy in TCRdb shows in-frame clones only, minus some. The table shows a few hundred thousand clones, with 50% to 75% occurring only once. The sequencing input was memory CD4+ T cells sorted from blood. The receptors shown here come from a man aged 25-40 years in good health. CDR3s include the opening cysteine and the closing phenylalanine or tryptophan. D genes are given only for firm matches. Clone size is shown for a subset of rows, as once, few, many or a class of expanded clone.

D gene,clone size,V gene,J gene,CDR3 protein,CDR3 DNA
NA,NA,TRBV2,TRBJ1-2,CASSRIPGSNYGYTF,TGTGCCAGCAGCCGCATCCCAGGGAGTAACTATGGCTACACCTTC
TRBD2,NA,TRBV5-4,TRBJ2-3,CASSSDGLAGVRDTQYF,TGTGCCAGCAGCTCCGATGGTCTAGCGGGAGTGCGAGATACGCAGTATTTT
NA,NA,TRBV5-1,TRBJ1-2,CASSLEGGVGYTF,TGCGCCAGCAGCTTGGAGGGGGGCGTAGGCTACACCTTC
NA,NA,TRBV7-9,TRBJ2-1,CASSQGYSYLDEQFF,TGTGCCAGCAGCCAGGGGTATAGCTACCTCGATGAGCAGTTCTTC
TRBD2,NA,TRBV7-8,TRBJ2-7,CASSLERLAGNEQYF,TGTGCCAGCAGCTTAGAACGGCTAGCGGGAAACGAGCAGTACTTC
NA,NA,TRBV19,TRBJ2-1,CATSRRANEQFF,TGTGCCACCAGTAGGAGGGCCAATGAGCAGTTCTTC
TRBD1,NA,TRBV2,TRBJ2-7,CASTRDSSYEQYF,TGTGCCAGCACCCGGGACAGCTCCTACGAGCAGTACTTC
NA,NA,TRBV11-2,TRBJ1-3,CASSLLVGAGNTIYF,TGTGCCAGCAGCTTATTGGTCGGTGCTGGAAACACCATATATTTT
TRBD2,NA,TRBV10-3,TRBJ2-1,CAITRGTSGRGEQFF,TGTGCCATCACCCGAGGGACTAGCGGGAGAGGTGAGCAGTTCTTC
NA,once,TRBV5-4,TRBJ2-1,CASSLARDDYNEQFF,TGTGCCAGCAGCTTGGCGCGGGACGACTACAATGAGCAGTTCTTC
NA,NA,TRBV28,TRBJ2-7,CASSRDHTVWDYEQYF,TGTGCCAGCAGTCGGGACCACACCGTCTGGGACTACGAGCAGTACTTC
NA,NA,TRBV6-5,TRBJ1-2,CASSKPNYGYTF,TGTGCCAGCAGCAAACCCAACTATGGCTACACCTTC
TRBD2,NA,TRBV4-2,TRBJ2-2,CASSQDIAGTGELFF,TGTGCCAGCAGCCAAGACATAGCGGGAACCGGGGAGCTGTTTTTT
NA,NA,TRBV30,TRBJ1-5,CAWSALNQPQHF,TGTGCCTGGAGTGCCTTAAATCAGCCCCAGCATTTT
NA,many,TRBV9,TRBJ1-2,CASSKTGTGNYGYTF,TGTGCCAGCAGCAAAACAGGGACGGGTAACTATGGCTACACCTTC
TRBD1,NA,TRBV28,TRBJ1-5,CASSSQQGWDNQPQHF,TGTGCCAGCAGTTCCCAACAGGGGTGGGACAATCAGCCCCAGCATTTT
NA,few,TRBV5-1,TRBJ2-2,CASSLGVGNTGELFF,TGCGCCAGCAGCTTGGGGGTAGGGAACACCGGGGAGCTGTTTTTT
NA,NA,TRBV11-2,TRBJ1-4,CASSYRDYSNEKLFF,TGTGCCAGCAGCTATCGTGATTACTCTAATGAAAAACTGTTTTTT
TRBD2,few,TRBV5-1,TRBJ2-7,CASSFGTSGYEQYF,TGCGCCAGCAGCTTTGGGACTAGCGGCTACGAGCAGTACTTC
TRBD2,NA,TRBV19,TRBJ2-1,CASRPGTSYNEQFF,TGTGCCAGTAGACCCGGGACTAGCTACAATGAGCAGTTCTTC
NA,NA,TRBV18,TRBJ2-7,CASSRNRDEQYF,TGTGCCAGCTCACGTAACCGGGACGAGCAGTACTTC
TRBD2,NA,TRBV5-1,TRBJ2-7,CASSKIAGGYYEQYF,TGCGCCAGCAGCAAAATAGCGGGAGGGTACTACGAGCAGTACTTC
TRBD2,NA,TRBV5-5,TRBJ2-7,CASSLVGGVNYEQYF,TGTGCCAGCAGCTTGGTTGGGGGGGTCAACTACGAGCAGTACTTC
NA,NA,TRBV25-1,TRBJ2-3,CASSGPGYTDTQYF,TGTGCCAGCAGTGGACCGGGATACACAGATACGCAGTATTTT
NA,NA,TRBV5-1,TRBJ2-7,CASSQGYEQYF,TGCGCCAGCAGCCAGGGGTACGAGCAGTACTTC